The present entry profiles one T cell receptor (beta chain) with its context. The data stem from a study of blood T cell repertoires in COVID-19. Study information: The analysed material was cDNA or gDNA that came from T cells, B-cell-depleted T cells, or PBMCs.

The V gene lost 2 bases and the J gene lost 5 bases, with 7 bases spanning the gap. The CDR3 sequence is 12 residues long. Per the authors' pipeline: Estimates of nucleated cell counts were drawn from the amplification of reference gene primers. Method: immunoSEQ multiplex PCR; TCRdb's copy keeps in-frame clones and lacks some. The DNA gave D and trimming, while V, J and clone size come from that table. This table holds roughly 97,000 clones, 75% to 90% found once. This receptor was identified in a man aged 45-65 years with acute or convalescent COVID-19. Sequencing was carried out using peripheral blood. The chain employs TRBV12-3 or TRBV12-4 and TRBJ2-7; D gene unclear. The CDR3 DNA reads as TGTGCCAGCAGTTTATTTCGGGACGAGCAGTACTTC. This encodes CASSLFRDEQYF.